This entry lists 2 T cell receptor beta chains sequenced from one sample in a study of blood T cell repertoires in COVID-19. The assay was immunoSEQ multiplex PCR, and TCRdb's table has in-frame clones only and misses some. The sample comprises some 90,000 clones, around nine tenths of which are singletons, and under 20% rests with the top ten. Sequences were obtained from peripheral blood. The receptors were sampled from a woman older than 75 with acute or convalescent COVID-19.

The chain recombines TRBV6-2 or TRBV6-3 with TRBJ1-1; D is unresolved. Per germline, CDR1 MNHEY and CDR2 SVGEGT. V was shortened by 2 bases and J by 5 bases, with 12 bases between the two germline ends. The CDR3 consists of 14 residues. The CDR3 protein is CASSYRPPGTEAFF. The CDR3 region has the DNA TGTGCCAGCAGTTACCGTCCCCCGGGGACTGAAGCTTTCTTT.

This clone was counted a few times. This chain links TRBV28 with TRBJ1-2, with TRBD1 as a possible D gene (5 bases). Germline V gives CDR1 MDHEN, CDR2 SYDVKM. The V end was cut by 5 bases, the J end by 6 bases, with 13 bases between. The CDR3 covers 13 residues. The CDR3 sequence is CASSHTWGDGYTF. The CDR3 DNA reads TGTGCCAGCAGTCATACTTGGGGGGATGGCTACACCTTC.